In this sample, the clone carrying this T cell receptor beta chain turned up once. Its antigen is currently unknown. This sample is part of a study of T cell responses to AZD1222 COVID-19 vaccine. Findings of the study overall: CD4 TCRs associated with vaccination spanned spike, dominating at 160-218 and 743-854. Clonal diversity was possibly underestimated; the donors were predominantly white British and more often female. The study found Spike-specific TCR breadth and depth rose after two AZD1222 doses.

TCRdb's table, derived via immunoSEQ multiplex PCR, lists solely in-frame clones and lacks some. The sample contains tens of thousands of clones, 79% of which appear only once. The CDR3 totals 17 residues. J gave up 9 bases and V 4 bases, and 14 bases lay outside the gene matches. Germline V lookup: CDR1 SNHLY, CDR2 FYNNEI. Material: peripheral blood, obtained on day 0 of MenACWY control vaccination. The rearrangement links TRBV2 to TRBJ2-1, with 11 bases identical to TRBD2. The TCR originated in an adult in good health. DNA of the CDR3: TGTGCCAGCAGTGCTATTTTAGGCGGGACTAGCGGCGGTGAGCAGTTCTTC. Its protein is CASSAILGGTSGGEQFF.